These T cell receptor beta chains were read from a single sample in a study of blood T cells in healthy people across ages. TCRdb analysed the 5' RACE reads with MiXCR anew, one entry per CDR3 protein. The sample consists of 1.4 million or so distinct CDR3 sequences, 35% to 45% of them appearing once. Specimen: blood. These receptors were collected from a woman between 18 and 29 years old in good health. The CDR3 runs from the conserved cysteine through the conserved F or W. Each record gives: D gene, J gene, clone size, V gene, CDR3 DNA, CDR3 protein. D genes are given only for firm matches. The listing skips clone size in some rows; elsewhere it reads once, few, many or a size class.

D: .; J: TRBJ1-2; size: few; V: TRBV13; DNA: TGTGCCAGCAGCTTAATGGCAGGGGTCCATGGCTACACCTTC; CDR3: CASSLMAGVHGYTF
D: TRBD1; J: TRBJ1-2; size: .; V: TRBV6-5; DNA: TGTGCCAGCAGTTACTCAACTGCGACAGGGGGGGCTAACTATGGCTACACCTTC; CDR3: CASSYSTATGGANYGYTF
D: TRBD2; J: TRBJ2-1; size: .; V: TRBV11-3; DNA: TGTGCCAGCAGCTTAGGGCGGGCGGGGGTCAGCTCCTACAATGAGCAGTTCTTC; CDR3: CASSLGRAGVSSYNEQFF
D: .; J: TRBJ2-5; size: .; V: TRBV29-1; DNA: TGCAGCGTTGATTTCAGGGAAGTTGGAGAGACCCAGTACTTC; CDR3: CSVDFREVGETQYF
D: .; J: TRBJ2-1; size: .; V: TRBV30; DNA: TGTGCCTGGAGTCGCAGCAGCTCCTACAATGAGCAGTTCTTC; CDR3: CAWSRSSSYNEQFF
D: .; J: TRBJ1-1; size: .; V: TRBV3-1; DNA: TGTGCCAGCAGCCAGGCAACCAGTGAAGCTTTCTTT; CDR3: CASSQATSEAFF
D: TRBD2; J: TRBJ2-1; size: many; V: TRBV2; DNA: TGTGCCAGCAGTGGAACTAGCGGGAACAATGAGCAGTTCTTC; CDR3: CASSGTSGNNEQFF
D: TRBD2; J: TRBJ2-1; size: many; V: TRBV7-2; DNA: TGTGCCAGCACCCATCCAGGGCTAGCGGGATACAATGAGCAGTTCTTC; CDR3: CASTHPGLAGYNEQFF
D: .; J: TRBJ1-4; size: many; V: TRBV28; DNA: TGTGCCAGCAGCCCCTTGACGGCTTCAGCTAATGAAAAACTGTTTTTT; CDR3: CASSPLTASANEKLFF
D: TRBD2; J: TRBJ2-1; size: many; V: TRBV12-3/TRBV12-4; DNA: TGTGCCAGCAGTCGCCGGGGGACTAGCGGGGGGAGCTCCTACAATGAGCAGTTCTTC; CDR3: CASSRRGTSGGSSYNEQFF
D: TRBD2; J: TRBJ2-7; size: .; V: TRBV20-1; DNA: TGCAGTGCTAGAGATCTGTCCGGGCGACTAGCCTACGGGCAGTACTTC; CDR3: CSARDLSGRLAYGQYF
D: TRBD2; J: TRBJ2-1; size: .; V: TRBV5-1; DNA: TGCGCCAGCAGCTTGGCCGCGACTAGCGGGAGTACCTTCTCCTACAATGAGCAGTTCTTC; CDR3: CASSLAATSGSTFSYNEQFF
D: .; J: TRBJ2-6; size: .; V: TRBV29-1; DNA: TGCAGCGTTGAAGATGGTAACAGGGTCTCTGGGGCCAACGTCCTGACTTTC; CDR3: CSVEDGNRVSGANVLTF
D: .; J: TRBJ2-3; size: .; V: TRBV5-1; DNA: TGCGCCAGCAGCTCGACAGTGGACGTATGGTATTTT; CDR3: CASSSTVDVWYF
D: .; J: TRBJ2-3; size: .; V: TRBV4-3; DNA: TGCGCCAGCAGCCAAGAACCTAGGCTCACAGATACGCAGTATTTT; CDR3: CASSQEPRLTDTQYF
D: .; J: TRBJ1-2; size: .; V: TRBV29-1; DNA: TGCAGCACCTTCTCGCCAATTGGAGGCTACACCTTC; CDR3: CSTFSPIGGYTF
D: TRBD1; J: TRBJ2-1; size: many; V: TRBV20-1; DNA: TGCAGTGCTAGAGATCGCTTCGGGACAGATTACAATGAGCAGTTCTTC; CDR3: CSARDRFGTDYNEQFF